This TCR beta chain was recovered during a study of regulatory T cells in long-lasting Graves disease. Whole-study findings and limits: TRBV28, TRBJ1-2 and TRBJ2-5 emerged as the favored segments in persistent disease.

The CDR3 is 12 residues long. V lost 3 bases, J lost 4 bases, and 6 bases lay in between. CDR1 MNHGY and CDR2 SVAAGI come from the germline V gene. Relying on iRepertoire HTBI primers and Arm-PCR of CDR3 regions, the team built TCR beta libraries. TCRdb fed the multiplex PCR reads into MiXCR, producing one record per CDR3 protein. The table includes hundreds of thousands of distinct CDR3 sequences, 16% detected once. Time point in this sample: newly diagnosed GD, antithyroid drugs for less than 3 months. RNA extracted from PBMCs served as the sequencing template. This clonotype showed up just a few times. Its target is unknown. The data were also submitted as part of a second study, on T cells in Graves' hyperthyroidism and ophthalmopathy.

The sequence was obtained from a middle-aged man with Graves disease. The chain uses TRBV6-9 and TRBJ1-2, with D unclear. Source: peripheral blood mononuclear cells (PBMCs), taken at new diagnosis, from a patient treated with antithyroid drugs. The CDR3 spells CASSYLSYGYTF. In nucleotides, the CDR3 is TGTGCCAGCAGTTACCTAAGCTATGGCTACACCTTC.